These T cell receptor beta chains were read from a single sample in a study of blood T cells in healthy people across ages. TCRdb called the 5' RACE reads again in MiXCR, with one record for every CDR3 protein. The data show 700,000 to 900,000 distinct CDR3 sequences, around half seen once. Material for sequencing was blood. The receptors originated from an elderly man in good health. The CDR3 runs from the conserved cysteine through the conserved F or W. The D gene is left open where the match is weak. A clone size is listed for some rows: how often the clone was seen (once, few, many), or a class if it is expanded.

TRBV7-8	TRBD1	-	TRBJ2-1	CASSSGGVSGNEQFF	TGTGCCAGCAGCTCAGGGGGAGTGTCCGGTAATGAGCAGTTCTTC
TRBV25-1	TRBD2	-	TRBJ2-1	CASSERLAGGREQFF	TGTGCCAGCAGTGAGAGACTAGCGGGGGGCCGGGAGCAGTTCTTC
TRBV2	-	once	TRBJ2-1	CVSVGGSYNEQFF	TGTGTCAGCGTGGGGGGTTCCTACAATGAGCAGTTCTTC
TRBV6-2/TRBV6-3	-	-	TRBJ1-1	CASTIGRANTEAFF	TGTGCCAGCACCATAGGCAGGGCGAACACTGAAGCTTTCTTT
TRBV20-1	-	-	TRBJ2-5	CSATGVGEETQYF	TGCAGTGCTACCGGGGTCGGGGAGGAAACCCAGTACTTC
TRBV27	TRBD1	-	TRBJ2-7	CASSSGQGALYEQYF	TGTGCCAGCAGTTCCGGACAGGGGGCTTTATACGAGCAGTACTTC
TRBV6-5	-	few	TRBJ2-7	CASSSRGGEQYF	TGTGCCAGCAGTTCCCGGGGCGGCGAGCAGTACTTC
TRBV20-1	TRBD2	few	TRBJ2-4	CSARGLAVEGNIQYF	TGCAGTGCTAGGGGACTAGCGGTGGAGGGAAACATTCAGTACTTC
TRBV24-1	-	-	TRBJ2-1	CATSDWSGPTYNEQFF	TGTGCCACCAGTGACTGGAGCGGGCCTACCTACAATGAGCAGTTCTTC
TRBV11-2	-	-	TRBJ2-5	CASSSYGQGGRETQYF	TGTGCCAGCAGCTCTTACGGACAGGGAGGGAGGGAGACCCAGTACTTC
TRBV20-1	TRBD2	-	TRBJ2-3	CSATGLAGVWDTQYF	TGCAGTGCTACTGGACTAGCGGGAGTTTGGGATACGCAGTATTTT
TRBV7-9	TRBD2	-	TRBJ2-5	CASSLGLAGGRQETQYF	TGTGCCAGCAGCCTCGGACTAGCGGGGGGGCGTCAAGAGACCCAGTACTTC
TRBV29-1	TRBD1	-	TRBJ1-1	CSVGQRNTEAFF	TGCAGCGTGGGACAGCGGAACACTGAAGCTTTCTTT
TRBV28	-	-	TRBJ1-5	CASGAGDQPQHF	TGTGCCAGCGGAGCGGGGGATCAGCCCCAGCATTTT
TRBV5-4	-	few	TRBJ2-7	CASSSGGGYEQYF	TGTGCCAGCAGCTCCGGGGGTGGCTACGAGCAGTACTTC
TRBV12-3/TRBV12-4	-	-	TRBJ2-7	CASSLSEYGGASQPHEQYF	TGTGCCAGCAGTTTATCCGAATACGGGGGCGCCTCGCAACCCCACGAGCAGTACTTC
TRBV7-9	-	-	TRBJ2-5	CASSPWGGEIQYF	TGTGCCAGCAGCCCCTGGGGCGGAGAGATCCAGTACTTC
TRBV5-1	TRBD2	-	TRBJ2-7	CASSVTSGAYEQYF	TGCGCCAGCAGCGTGACTAGCGGAGCCTACGAGCAGTACTTC
TRBV24-1	-	-	TRBJ2-3	CATSDSGTEQYF	TGTGCCACCAGTGATTCCGGGACCGAGCAGTATTTT
TRBV27	TRBD1	-	TRBJ2-7	CASSIIGTGGYEQYF	TGTGCCAGCAGCATTATCGGGACAGGGGGCTACGAGCAGTACTTC
TRBV20-1	-	few	TRBJ2-7	CSAGYGEQYF	TGCAGTGCTGGATATGGCGAGCAGTACTTC
TRBV20-1	TRBD1	-	TRBJ2-7	CSARTTGTGASYEQYF	TGCAGTGCTAGGACAACCGGGACAGGGGCCTCCTACGAGCAGTACTTC
TRBV6-2/TRBV6-3	TRBD2	few	TRBJ2-7	CASSYLGLAIHEQYF	TGTGCCAGCAGTTACTTGGGACTAGCGATCCACGAGCAGTACTTC
TRBV20-1	TRBD2	few	TRBJ2-7	CSAPVGSGRAAEQYF	TGCAGTGCTCCTGTAGGGAGCGGGAGGGCCGCCGAGCAGTACTTC
TRBV19	-	few	TRBJ2-1	CASTGSPYNEQFF	TGTGCCAGCACAGGGAGCCCTTACAATGAGCAGTTCTTC
TRBV7-2	-	once	TRBJ2-7	CASSLEGRGNEQYF	TGTGCCAGCAGCCTAGAAGGCAGGGGTAACGAGCAGTACTTC
TRBV6-2/TRBV6-3	-	-	TRBJ2-7	CATFGVYEQYF	TGTGCCACTTTCGGGGTCTACGAGCAGTACTTC
TRBV14	TRBD1	-	TRBJ1-2	CASSRDRAESYTF	TGTGCCAGCAGCCGGGACAGGGCGGAAAGCTACACCTTC